What follows describes a single T cell receptor (beta chain). Its antigen is undetermined. The data derive from a study of blood T cells in healthy people across ages. General study results and limits: Leaving the PBMCs unsorted stopped any conclusive comparison of naive versus antigen-experienced cells. Percentage of naive T cells showed a strong correlation with TCR beta diversity.

Caucasian individuals from Russia who were healthy and aged roughly 6 to 95 acted as donors. Extractions gave at least 5 micrograms of total RNA per sample. Through a sample-barcoded 5' primer and a J-beta primer mix, a second PCR was run for roughly 6 to 12 cycles. TCRdb reprocessed the 5' RACE reads with MiXCR, giving one entry per CDR3 protein. Among about 380,000 distinct CDR3 sequences listed, over 45% were seen once. Germline CDR1 is SGHRS and CDR2 is YFSETQ. The CDR3 length is 16 residues. Trimming at V came to 4 bases and at J to 1 base, leaving 2 bases not matched to a gene. The sample was blood. The receptor comes from a man between 60 and 70 years old in good health. The chain employs TRBV5-1 and TRBJ2-3, with 14 bases lining up with TRBD2. CDR3 protein: CASSGGLAGGTDTQYF. CDR3 in DNA: TGCGCCAGCAGCGGGGGACTAGCGGGGGGCACAGATACGCAGTATTTT.